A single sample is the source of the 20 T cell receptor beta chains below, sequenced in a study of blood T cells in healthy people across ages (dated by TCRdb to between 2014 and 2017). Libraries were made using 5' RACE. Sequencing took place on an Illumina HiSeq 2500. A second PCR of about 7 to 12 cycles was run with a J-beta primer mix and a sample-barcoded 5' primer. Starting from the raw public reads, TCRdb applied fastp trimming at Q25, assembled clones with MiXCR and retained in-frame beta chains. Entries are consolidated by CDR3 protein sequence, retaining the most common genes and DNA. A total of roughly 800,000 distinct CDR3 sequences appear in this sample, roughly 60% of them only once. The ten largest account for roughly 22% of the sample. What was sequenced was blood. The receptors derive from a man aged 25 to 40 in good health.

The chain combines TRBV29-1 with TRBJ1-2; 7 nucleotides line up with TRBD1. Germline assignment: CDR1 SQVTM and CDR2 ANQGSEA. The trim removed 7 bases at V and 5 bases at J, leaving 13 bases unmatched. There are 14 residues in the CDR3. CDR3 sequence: CSAGNTGTDYGYTF. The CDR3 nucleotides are TGCAGCGCTGGCAACACCGGGACAGATTATGGCTACACCTTC. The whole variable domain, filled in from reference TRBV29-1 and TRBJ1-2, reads SAVISQKPSRDICQRGTSLTIQCQVDSQVTMMFWYRQQPGQSLTLIATANQGSEATYESGFVIDKFPISRPNLTFSTLTVSNMSPEDSSIYLCSAGNTGTDYGYTFGSGTRLTVV.

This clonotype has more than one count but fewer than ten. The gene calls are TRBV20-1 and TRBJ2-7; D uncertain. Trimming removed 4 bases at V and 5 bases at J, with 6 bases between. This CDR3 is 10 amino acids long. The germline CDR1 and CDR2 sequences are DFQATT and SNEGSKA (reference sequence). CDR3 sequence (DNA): TGCAGTGCTATGAGGAACGAGCAGTACTTC. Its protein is CSAMRNEQYF.

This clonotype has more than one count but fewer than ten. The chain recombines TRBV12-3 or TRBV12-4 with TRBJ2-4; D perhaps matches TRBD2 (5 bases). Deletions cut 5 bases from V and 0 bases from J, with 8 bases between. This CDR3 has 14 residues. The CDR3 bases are TGTGCCAGCAGTCAGGACTTAGCCAAAAACATTCAGTACTTC. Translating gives CASSQDLAKNIQYF.

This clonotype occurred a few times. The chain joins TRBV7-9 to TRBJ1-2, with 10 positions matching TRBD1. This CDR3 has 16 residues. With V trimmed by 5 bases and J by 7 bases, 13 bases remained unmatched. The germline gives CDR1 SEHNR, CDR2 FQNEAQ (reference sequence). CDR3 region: CASSNTGTGEISGYTF. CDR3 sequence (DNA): TGTGCCAGCAGCAATACCGGGACAGGGGAAATTTCTGGCTACACCTTC.

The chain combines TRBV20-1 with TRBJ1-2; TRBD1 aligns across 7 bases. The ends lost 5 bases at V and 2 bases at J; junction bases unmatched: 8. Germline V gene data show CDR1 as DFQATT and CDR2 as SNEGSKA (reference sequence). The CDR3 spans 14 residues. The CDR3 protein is CSAAPPTGNYGYTF. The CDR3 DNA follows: TGCAGTGCTGCGCCCCCGACAGGGAACTATGGCTACACCTTC.

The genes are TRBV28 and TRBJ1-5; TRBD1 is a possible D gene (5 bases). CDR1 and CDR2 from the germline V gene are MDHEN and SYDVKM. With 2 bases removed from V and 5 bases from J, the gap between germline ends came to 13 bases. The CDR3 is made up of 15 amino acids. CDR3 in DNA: TGTGCCAGCAGTTTACGCGGGGGAGCTCATCAGCCCCAGCATTTT. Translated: CASSLRGGAHQPQHF. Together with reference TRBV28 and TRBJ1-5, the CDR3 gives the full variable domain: DVKVTQSSRYLVKRTGEKVFLECVQDMDHENMFWYRQDPGLGLRLIYFSYDVKMKEKGDIPEGYSVSREKKERFSLILESASTNQTSMYLCASSLRGGAHQPQHFGDGTRLSIL.

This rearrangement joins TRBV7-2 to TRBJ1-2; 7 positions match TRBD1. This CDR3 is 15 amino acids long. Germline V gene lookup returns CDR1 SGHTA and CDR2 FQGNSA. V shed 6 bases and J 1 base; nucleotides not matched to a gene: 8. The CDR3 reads CASRPPGQINYGYTF. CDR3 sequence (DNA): TGTGCCAGCAGACCTCCGGGACAGATTAACTATGGCTACACCTTC.

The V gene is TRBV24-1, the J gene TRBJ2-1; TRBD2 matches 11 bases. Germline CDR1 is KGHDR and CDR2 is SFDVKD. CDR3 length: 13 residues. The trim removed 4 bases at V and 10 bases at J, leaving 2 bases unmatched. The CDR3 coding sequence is TGTGCCACCAGTGAAACTAGCGGGAGAGAGCAGTTCTTC. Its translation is CATSETSGREQFF.

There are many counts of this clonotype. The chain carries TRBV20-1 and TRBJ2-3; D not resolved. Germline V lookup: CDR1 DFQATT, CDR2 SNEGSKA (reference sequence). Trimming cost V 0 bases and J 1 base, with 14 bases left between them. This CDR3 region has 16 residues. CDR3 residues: CSARDFQHAGTDTQYF. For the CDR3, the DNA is TGCAGTGCTAGAGATTTCCAGCATGCTGGCACAGATACGCAGTATTTT.

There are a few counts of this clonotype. The CDR3 reads CTSQTTGGVGETQYF. The CDR3 nucleotides are TGTACAAGCCAAACGACAGGGGGCGTTGGGGAGACCCAGTACTTC. V is TRBV7-8 and J is TRBJ2-7; the match to TRBD1 covers 10 bases. The J call may be in error: the DNA end matches TRBJ2-5 better. This CDR3 spans 15 amino acids. Germline CDR1 and CDR2: SGHVS and FQNEAQ.

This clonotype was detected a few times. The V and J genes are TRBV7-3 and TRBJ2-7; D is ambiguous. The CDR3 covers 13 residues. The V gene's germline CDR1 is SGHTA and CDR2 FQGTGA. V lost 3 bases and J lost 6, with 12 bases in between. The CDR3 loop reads CASSLKGSAEQYF. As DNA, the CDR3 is TGTGCCAGCAGCTTGAAGGGCTCGGCCGAGCAGTACTTC.

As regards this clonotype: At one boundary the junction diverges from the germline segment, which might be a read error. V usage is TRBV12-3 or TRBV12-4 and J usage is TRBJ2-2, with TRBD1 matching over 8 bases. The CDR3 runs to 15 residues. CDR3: CASSLKGDRKGELFF. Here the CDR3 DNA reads TGCGCCAGCAGTTTAAAGGGGGACAGGAAAGGGGAGCTGTTTTTT.

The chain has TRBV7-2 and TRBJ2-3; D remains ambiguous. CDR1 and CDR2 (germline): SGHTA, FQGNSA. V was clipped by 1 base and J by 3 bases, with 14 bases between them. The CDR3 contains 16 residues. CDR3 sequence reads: CASSLDNRVWTDTQYF. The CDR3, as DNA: TGTGCCAGCAGCTTAGACAACCGGGTTTGGACAGATACGCAGTATTTT.

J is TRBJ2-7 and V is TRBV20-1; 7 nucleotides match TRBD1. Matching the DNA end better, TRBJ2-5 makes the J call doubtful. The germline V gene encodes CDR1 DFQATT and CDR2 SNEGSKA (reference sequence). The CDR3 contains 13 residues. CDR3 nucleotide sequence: TGCAGTGCTAGACGGACAGGCTTTAGGACCCAGTACTTC. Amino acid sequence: CSARRTGFRTQYF.

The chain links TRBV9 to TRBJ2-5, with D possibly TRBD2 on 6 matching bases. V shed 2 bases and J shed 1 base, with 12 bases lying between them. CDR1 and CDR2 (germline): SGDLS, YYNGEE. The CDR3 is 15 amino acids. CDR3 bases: TGTGCCAGCAGCGTCGTACCGGGACTCCAAGAGACCCAGTACTTC. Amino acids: CASSVVPGLQETQYF.

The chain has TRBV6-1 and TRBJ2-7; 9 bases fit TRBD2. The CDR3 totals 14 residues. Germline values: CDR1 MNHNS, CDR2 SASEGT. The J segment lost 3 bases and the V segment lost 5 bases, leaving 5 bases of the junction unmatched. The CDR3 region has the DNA TGTGCCAGCAGTCCCTATAGCGGGGGCTACGAGCAGTACTTC. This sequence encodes CASSPYSGGYEQYF.

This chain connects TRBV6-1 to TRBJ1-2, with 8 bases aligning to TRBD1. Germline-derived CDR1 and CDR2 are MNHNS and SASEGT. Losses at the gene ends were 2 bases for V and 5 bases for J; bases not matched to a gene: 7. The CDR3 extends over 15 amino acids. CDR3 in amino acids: CASSEWVTGDYGYTF. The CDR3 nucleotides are TGTGCCAGCAGTGAATGGGTGACAGGGGATTATGGCTACACCTTC.

For the CDR3, the DNA is TGTGCCAGCAGCCCCGGGGGGTCGACCGACGAGCAGTACTTC. Its translation is CASSPGGSTDEQYF. The chain combines TRBV27 with TRBJ2-5; 7 nucleotides match TRBD2. The end of the DNA is better explained by TRBJ2-7, so the J call may be wrong. Germline CDR1 is MNHEY and CDR2 is SMNVEV (reference sequence). The CDR3 consists of 14 residues.

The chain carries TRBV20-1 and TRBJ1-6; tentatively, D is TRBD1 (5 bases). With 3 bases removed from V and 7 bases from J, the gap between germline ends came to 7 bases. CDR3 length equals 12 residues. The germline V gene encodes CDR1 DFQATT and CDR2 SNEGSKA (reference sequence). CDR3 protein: CSARTVNSPLHF. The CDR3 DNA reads TGCAGTGCTAGGACAGTAAATTCACCCCTCCACTTT.

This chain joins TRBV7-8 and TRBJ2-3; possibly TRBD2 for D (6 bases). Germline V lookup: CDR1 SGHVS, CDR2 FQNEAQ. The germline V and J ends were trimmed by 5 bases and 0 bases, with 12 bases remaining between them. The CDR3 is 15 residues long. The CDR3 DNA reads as TGTGCCAGCAGCACCGGGAGAAGCAGCACAGATACGCAGTATTTT. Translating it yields CASSTGRSSTDTQYF.